A single sample gave rise to the 17 T cell receptor beta chains below, sequenced in a study of cytomegalovirus exposure and HLA in healthy donors. 13 Jbeta primers and 60 Vbeta primers were used for the PCR. Method: immunoSEQ multiplex PCR; TCRdb's copy keeps in-frame clones and lacks some. The table lists 150,000 to 200,000 clones, around 79% of them singletons. The sample consisted of PBMCs. The source is a male donor in good health and CMV-seropositive.

The J gene is TRBJ2-2, the V gene TRBV7-3; 7 nucleotides line up with TRBD2. This CDR3 comprises 16 residues. The germline V gene has CDR1 SGHTA and CDR2 FQGTGA. Losses at the gene ends were 6 bases for V and 2 bases for J; bases not matched to a gene: 9. CDR3 protein: CASRSSGVGNTGELFF. CDR3 bases: TGTGCCAGCAGGTCTAGCGGCGTGGGCAACACCGGGGAGCTGTTTTTT.

This rearrangement joins TRBV5-1 to TRBJ2-1, with TRBD2 matching 9 bases. V shed 4 bases, J shed 12 bases, and the junction held 14 bases outside the gene matches. The CDR3 is made up of 15 amino acids. Germline assignment: CDR1 SGHRS and CDR2 YFSETQ. CDR3 region: CASSPSGGGAGGQFF. The DNA for the CDR3 is TGCGCCAGCAGCCCTTCAGGAGGTGGAGCGGGGGGGCAGTTCTTC. The full variable domain, in which reference TRBV5-1 and TRBJ2-1 provide the parts outside the CDR3, is KAGVTQTPRYLIKTRGQQVTLSCSPISGHRSVSWYQQTPGQGLQFLFEYFSETQRNKGNFPGRFSGRQFSNSRSEMNVSTLELGDSALYLCASSPSGGGAGGQFFGPGTRLTVL.

The chain has TRBV5-1 and TRBJ2-2; possibly TRBD2 for D (6 bases). Trimming removed 3 bases at V and 2 bases at J, with 17 bases between. The CDR3 has 17 amino acids. Per germline, CDR1 SGHRS and CDR2 YFSETQ. The CDR3 spells CASSWMALGLNTGELFF. In DNA, the CDR3 is TGCGCCAGCAGCTGGATGGCCTTGGGACTTAACACCGGGGAGCTGTTTTTT.

V is TRBV15 and J is TRBJ2-3; D is unresolved. Germline V gene sequence: CDR1 LNHNV, CDR2 YYDKDF (reference sequence). V lost 1 base and J lost 6, with 5 bases in between. The CDR3 is 12 residues long. In DNA, the CDR3 is TGTGCCACCAGCAGAGCTGTGGATACGCAGTATTTT. It translates to CATSRAVDTQYF.

The table lists this clone with a few counts. This chain joins TRBV19 and TRBJ2-7; D call uncertain. The CDR3 is 13 amino acids. V was trimmed by 8 bases and J by 1 base, leaving 12 bases between them. Germline assignment: CDR1 LNHDA and CDR2 SQIVND (reference sequence). CDR3 nucleotide sequence: TGTGCCAGTTCCAGGTCTAATTCCTACGAGCAGTACTTC. It encodes CASSRSNSYEQYF.

V and J are TRBV7-9 and TRBJ2-1; 10 bases fit TRBD2. The germline CDR1 and CDR2 sequences are SEHNR and FQNEAQ (reference sequence). The CDR3 extends over 15 amino acids. The trim removed 2 bases at V and 7 bases at J, leaving 5 bases unmatched. CDR3 in DNA: TGTGCCAGCAGCTTAAGTAGCGGGGGGCCAAATGAGCAGTTCTTC. Protein sequence: CASSLSSGGPNEQFF.

V and J are TRBV4-1 and TRBJ2-3, with 9 nucleotides matching TRBD1. The CDR3 sequence is 15 residues long. Trimming removed 2 bases from V and 2 bases from J; junction bases left unmatched: 2. CDR1 and CDR2 (germline): MGHRA, YSYEKL. As DNA, the CDR3 is TGCGCCAGCAGCCAAAAACAGGGGGCCACAGATACGCAGTATTTT. It specifies CASSQKQGATDTQYF.

The rearrangement links TRBV5-1 to TRBJ2-2, with a weak D call TRBD1 (6 bases). From germline, CDR1 is SGHRS and CDR2 YFSETQ. The V and J ends lost 5 bases and 0 bases respectively, with 17 bases between them. The CDR3 sequence is 17 residues long. In nucleotides, the CDR3 is TGCGCCAGCAGAAATCTCCCCGGGACATCGAACACCGGGGAGCTGTTTTTT. Protein sequence: CASRNLPGTSNTGELFF.

In DNA, the CDR3 is TGTGCCAGCAGCCCTCCGGGAGCCACCTACGAGCAGTACTTC. This translates into CASSPPGATYEQYF. V usage is TRBV4-2 and J usage is TRBJ2-7, with a tentative D call TRBD2 (6 bases). The germline CDR1 and CDR2 sequences are LGHNA and YNFKEQ. CDR3 size: 14 residues. Trimming shortened V by 4 bases and J by 2 bases, and 12 bases separated the two germline ends.

CDR3 loop: CASSPPTGDNSPLHF. CDR3 nucleotide sequence: TGTGCCAGTAGTCCCCCGACGGGAGATAATTCACCCCTCCACTTT. The rearrangement joins TRBV19 to TRBJ1-6; D remains ambiguous. V was pared by 5 bases and J by 5 bases, with 13 bases between. Germline V CDR1 and CDR2: LNHDA, SQIVND (reference sequence). The length of the CDR3 is 15 residues. Looking up the rest from reference TRBV19 and TRBJ1-6 gives the full variable domain: DGGITQSPKYLFRKEGQNVTLSCEQNLNHDAMYWYRQDPGQGLRLIYYSQIVNDFQKGDIAEGYSVSREKKESFPLTVTSAQKNPTAFYLCASSPPTGDNSPLHFGNGTRLTVT.

The chain is built from TRBV6-6 and TRBJ2-7; D ambiguous. The CDR3 contains 14 residues. Germline CDR1 MNHNY, CDR2 SVGAGI (reference sequence). V was shortened by 1 base and J by 4 bases, with 11 bases between the two germline ends. CDR3 in DNA: TGTGCCAGCAGTTACTACGGTGATCGGTACGAGCAGTACTTC. Amino acids: CASSYYGDRYEQYF.

The V and J genes are TRBV15 and TRBJ1-3; D unresolved. Germline CDR1 is LNHNV and CDR2 is YYDKDF (reference sequence). With 0 bases removed from V and 2 bases from J, the gap between germline ends came to 11 bases. The CDR3 length is 16 residues. The CDR3 spells CATSRDVTATGNTIYF. The DNA for the CDR3 is TGTGCCACCAGCAGAGATGTCACCGCTACTGGAAACACCATATATTTT.

The chain carries TRBV7-9 and TRBJ2-2, with 13 bases identical to TRBD2. The CDR3 totals 17 residues. The trim removed 5 bases at V and 0 bases at J, leaving 3 bases unmatched. Looked up from germline, CDR1 is SEHNR and CDR2 is FQNEAQ (reference sequence). As DNA, the CDR3 is TGTGCCAGCAGCGGTACTAGCGGGGGGGCGAACACCGGGGAGCTGTTTTTT. It specifies CASSGTSGGANTGELFF.

This chain joins TRBV9 and TRBJ1-2; 7 nucleotides line up with TRBD1. This CDR3 is 15 amino acids long. The germline gives CDR1 SGDLS, CDR2 YYNGEE. V dropped 2 bases and J dropped 5; count of bases not matched to a gene: 9. The CDR3 sequence: CASSVTDRAGYGYTF. The CDR3, as DNA: TGTGCCAGCAGCGTTACTGACAGGGCGGGATATGGCTACACCTTC.

This clone was detected only once. This rearrangement joins TRBV9 to TRBJ2-7, with a possible D match to TRBD2 (7 bases). The CDR3 has 14 residues. CDR1 is SGDLS and CDR2 is YYNGEE in the germline V gene. V was cut by 0 bases and J by 5 bases, with 12 bases left in between. CDR3 loop: CASSVAGEGDEQYF. As DNA, the CDR3 is TGTGCCAGCAGCGTAGCAGGGGAGGGCGACGAGCAGTACTTC.

The gene calls are TRBV5-6 and TRBJ2-3; the match to TRBD1 covers 9 bases. Germline V lookup: CDR1 SGHDT, CDR2 YYEEEE. Trimming at V came to 2 bases and at J to 4 bases, leaving 5 bases not matched to a gene. This CDR3 is built from 15 residues. The CDR3 here is CASSLGQGTSDTQYF. Here the CDR3 DNA reads TGTGCCAGCAGCTTAGGACAGGGGACGTCAGATACGCAGTATTTT.

V is TRBV5-1 and J is TRBJ1-1; unclear D gene. V was shortened by 0 bases and J by 1 base, with 10 bases between the two germline ends. Germline CDR1 is SGHRS and CDR2 is YFSETQ. This CDR3 comprises 15 residues. CDR3 loop: CASSLDPPRNTEAFF. Here the CDR3 DNA reads TGCGCCAGCAGCTTGGACCCCCCGCGGAACACTGAAGCTTTCTTT.